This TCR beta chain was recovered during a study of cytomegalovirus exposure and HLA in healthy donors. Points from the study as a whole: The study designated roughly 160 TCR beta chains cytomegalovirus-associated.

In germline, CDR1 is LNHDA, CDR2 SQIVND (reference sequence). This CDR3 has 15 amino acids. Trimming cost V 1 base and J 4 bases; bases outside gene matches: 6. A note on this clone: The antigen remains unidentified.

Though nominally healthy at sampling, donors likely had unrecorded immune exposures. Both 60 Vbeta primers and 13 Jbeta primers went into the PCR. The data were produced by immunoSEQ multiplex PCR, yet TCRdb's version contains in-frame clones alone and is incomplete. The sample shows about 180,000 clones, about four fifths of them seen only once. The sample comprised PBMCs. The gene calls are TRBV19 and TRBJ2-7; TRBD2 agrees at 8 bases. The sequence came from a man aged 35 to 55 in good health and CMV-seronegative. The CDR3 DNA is TGTGCCAGTAGTATAGTTGACGGGAGGGAGTACGAGCAGTACTTC. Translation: CASSIVDGREYEQYF.